These T cell receptor beta chains were read from a single sample in a study of beta chain features in type 1 diabetes. Only in-frame clones appear in the TCRdb table, and some are missing; sequencing was by immunoSEQ multiplex PCR. The sample yields about 900,000 clones, 15% to 20% seen once. Sequenced: naive CD4+ T cells from blood. The receptors shown here come from a woman under 30 in good health. Each CDR3 is given with its conserved first and last residue. A D gene is named only where the DNA matches it firmly. The listing skips clone size in some rows; elsewhere it reads once, few, many or a size class.

D: .; V: TRBV9; J: TRBJ2-2; size: few; CDR3: CASSVVSTGELFF; DNA: TGTGCCAGCAGCGTAGTTAGTACCGGGGAGCTGTTTTTT
D: TRBD2; V: TRBV5-1; J: TRBJ2-1; size: few; CDR3: CASSPEAGTSFFGSYNEQFF; DNA: TGCGCCAGCAGCCCGGAGGCCGGGACTAGCTTCTTCGGCTCCTACAATGAGCAGTTCTTC
D: .; V: TRBV6-5; J: TRBJ2-2; size: once; CDR3: CASSFRQQNTGELFF; DNA: TGTGCCAGCAGTTTCAGACAGCAGAACACCGGGGAGCTGTTTTTT
D: TRBD2; V: TRBV7-2; J: TRBJ2-3; size: few; CDR3: CASSSSGTSTDTQYF; DNA: TGTGCCAGCAGCTCTAGCGGGACTAGCACAGATACGCAGTATTTT
D: TRBD2; V: TRBV19; J: TRBJ2-1; size: few; CDR3: CASSNGREGYNEQFF; DNA: TGTGCCAGTAGTAATGGGCGGGAGGGTTACAATGAGCAGTTCTTC
D: TRBD2; V: TRBV6-5; J: TRBJ2-1; size: few; CDR3: CASSYSMPGRADEQFF; DNA: TGTGCCAGCAGTTACTCGATGCCCGGGAGGGCCGATGAGCAGTTCTTC
D: .; V: TRBV7-3; J: TRBJ2-1; size: few; CDR3: CASSPSSRRNEQFF; DNA: TGTGCCAGCAGCCCCAGCTCGCGTCGCAATGAGCAGTTCTTC
D: .; V: TRBV7-3; J: TRBJ2-5; size: .; CDR3: CASSLLGETQYF; DNA: TGTGCCAGCAGCTTATTGGGGGAGACCCAGTACTTC
D: .; V: TRBV5-1; J: TRBJ2-5; size: .; CDR3: CASSPEERVAETQYF; DNA: TGCGCCAGCAGCCCGGAGGAGAGGGTTGCAGAGACCCAGTACTTC
D: TRBD2; V: TRBV6-6; J: TRBJ2-2; size: .; CDR3: CASSYVGRVTGELFF; DNA: TGTGCCAGCAGTTACGTCGGGAGGGTAACCGGGGAGCTGTTTTTT
D: .; V: TRBV15; J: TRBJ2-3; size: .; CDR3: CATSSRTIRGTDTQYF; DNA: TGTGCCACCAGCAGTCGGACCATTCGGGGCACAGATACGCAGTATTTT
D: .; V: TRBV28; J: TRBJ1-5; size: .; CDR3: CASSLIDSTGIRHF; DNA: TGTGCCAGCAGTTTAATCGACTCGACAGGCATAAGGCATTTT